This T cell receptor beta chain was identified in a study of cytomegalovirus exposure and HLA in healthy donors. The CDR3 has 13 amino acids. Germline loops: CDR1 SEHNR, CDR2 FQNEAQ (reference sequence). Trimming stripped 3 bases from V and 3 bases from J, with 9 bases between. In the case of this clone: The target antigen is unknown.

General study findings and limits: The likely origin of a cluster of highly shared sequence variants was a sequencing artifact.

The PCR ran on 60 Vbeta and 13 Jbeta primers. Sequencing used immunoSEQ multiplex PCR; TCRdb keeps in-frame clones, though not all of them. The sample carries about 120,000 clones, 65% to 75% recorded once. The chain links TRBV7-9 to TRBJ2-7; D not certain. Source material: PBMCs. The receptor was isolated from a man aged 25-40 years in good health and CMV-seropositive. In DNA, the CDR3 is TGTGCCAGCAGCTTCATGGGCGACTACGAGCAGTACTTC. Its protein is CASSFMGDYEQYF.